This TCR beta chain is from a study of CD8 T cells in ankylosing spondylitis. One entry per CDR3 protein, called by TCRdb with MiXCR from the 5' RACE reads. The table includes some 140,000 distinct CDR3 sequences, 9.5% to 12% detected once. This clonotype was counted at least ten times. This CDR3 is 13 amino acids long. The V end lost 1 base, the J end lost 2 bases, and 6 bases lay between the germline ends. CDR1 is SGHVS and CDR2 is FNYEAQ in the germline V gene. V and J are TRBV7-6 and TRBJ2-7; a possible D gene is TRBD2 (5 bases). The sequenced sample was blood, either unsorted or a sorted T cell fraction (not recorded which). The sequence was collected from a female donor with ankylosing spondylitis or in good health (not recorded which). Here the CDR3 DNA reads TGTGCCAGCAGCTTAGGGACTCCCTACGAGCAGTACTTC. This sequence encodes CASSLGTPYEQYF.